The 8 T cell receptor beta chains given below trace back to one sample, sequenced in a study of neoadjuvant nivolumab and ipilimumab in lung cancer. Sequenced by immunoSEQ multiplex PCR; TCRdb stores in-frame clones only, minus some. The table includes fewer than 35,000 clones, less than 95% detected once. The sequencing used peripheral blood, collected after neoadjuvant nivolumab, alone or with ipilimumab, at or shortly before surgery. Receptors originate from an adult with non-small cell lung cancer.

The V and J genes are TRBV6-5 and TRBJ1-2; 9 bases line up with TRBD1. J was trimmed by 2 bases and V by 0 bases; bases with no gene match: 1. The germline gives CDR1 MNHEY, CDR2 SVGAGI. The length of the CDR3 is 15 residues. The CDR3 loop reads CASSYSTGGNYGYTF. The CDR3 nucleotides are TGTGCCAGCAGTTACTCGACAGGGGGGAACTATGGCTACACCTTC.

CDR3 DNA: TGTGCCAGCTCACCAGCAGTGAGTGGCACAGATACGCAGTATTTT. As protein: CASSPAVSGTDTQYF. V usage is TRBV18 and J usage is TRBJ2-3; D ambiguous. This CDR3 is built from 15 residues. Per germline, CDR1 KGHSH and CDR2 LQKENI. Trimming took off 2 bases at V and 1 base at J, with 10 bases between the two ends.

The CDR3 bases are TGTGCCAGCAGTTTGGCCTCGAATCAGCCCCAGCATTTT. Amino acid sequence: CASSLASNQPQHF. The chain joins TRBV6-5 to TRBJ1-5; no reliable D call. The CDR3 has 13 residues. CDR1 and CDR2 from the germline V gene are MNHEY and SVGAGI. The germline V and J ends were trimmed by 4 bases and 4 bases, with 8 bases remaining between them.

This clone was detected once. CDR3 protein: CASSLSRGGPSEQFF. CDR3 bases: TGCGCCAGCAGCTTGTCCCGGGGGGGCCCTAGTGAGCAGTTCTTC. The gene calls are TRBV5-1 and TRBJ2-1; 8 nucleotides agree with TRBD2. The CDR3 has 15 amino acids. V lost 1 base to trimming and J lost 9 bases; unmatched junction nucleotides: 9. CDR1 SGHRS and CDR2 YFSETQ come from the germline V gene.

This clone was recorded only once. This chain connects TRBV4-1 to TRBJ1-4, with D tentatively TRBD1 (6 bases). CDR3 length: 14 amino acids. Between the trimmed V and J ends, which lost 1 base and 4 bases, there was a span of 7 bases. The germline V gene encodes CDR1 MGHRA and CDR2 YSYEKL. This CDR3 reads CASSQGQVNEKLFF. CDR3 coding DNA: TGCGCCAGCAGCCAAGGACAGGTTAATGAAAAACTGTTTTTT.

The chain recombines TRBV10-3 with TRBJ1-1; 11 positions agree with TRBD1. J was trimmed by 4 bases and V by 9 bases; bases with no gene match: 4. Germline lookup yields CDR1 ENHRY and CDR2 SYGVKD. The length of the CDR3 is 13 residues. The CDR3 protein is CAISGTGGTEAFF. In nucleotides, the CDR3 is TGTGCCATTTCCGGGACAGGGGGCACTGAAGCTTTCTTT.

This chain uses TRBV6-6 with TRBJ1-1; D gene unclear. Germline V gene data show CDR1 as MNHNY and CDR2 as SVGAGI (reference sequence). This CDR3 region has 13 residues. Trimming removed 0 bases from V and 5 bases from J, with 7 bases in between. The CDR3 DNA is TGTGCCAGCAGTTACTCGAAGGAGACTGAAGCTTTCTTT. It yields the protein CASSYSKETEAFF.

This chain links TRBV27 with TRBJ2-2; perhaps D is TRBD1 or TRBD2 (6 bases each). Germline assignment: CDR1 MNHEY and CDR2 SMNVEV (reference sequence). Between the trimmed V and J ends, which lost 7 bases and 3 bases, there was a span of 18 bases. The CDR3 sequence is 16 residues long. CDR3 sequence: CASTAWGAAYTGELFF. As DNA, the CDR3 is TGTGCCAGCACTGCGTGGGGGGCCGCCTACACCGGGGAGCTGTTTTTT.